What follows are 16 T cell receptor beta chains derived from one specimen sequenced in a study. MiXCR, applied by TCRdb to the 5' RACE reads, yields one record per CDR3 protein. There are approximately 44,000 distinct CDR3 sequences in the sample; 25% to 35% occur only once, and about 3.7% lies in the top ten. Sequencing was done on a sample of memory CD4+ T cells sorted from a lymph node. Subset of the sample: memory CD4+ T cells, CD4+CD45RO+CD25-. All receptors derive from a female donor with breast cancer.

The count of this clonotype is one. The V call is TRBV7-2, the J call TRBJ1-4; maybe TRBD1 (5 bases). V lost 6 bases and J lost 5, with 13 bases in between. This CDR3 contains 14 residues. CDR1 and CDR2 from the germline V gene are SGHTA and FQGNSA. CDR3: CASRSGIGNEKLFF. The DNA of the CDR3 is TGTGCCAGCAGGTCAGGGATTGGGAATGAAAAACTGTTTTTT. The entire variable domain, with the rest obtained from reference TRBV7-2 and TRBJ1-4, is as follows: GAGVSQSPSNKVTEKGKDVELRCDPISGHTALYWYRQSLGQGLEFLIYFQGNSAPDKSGLPSDRFSAERTGGSVSTLTIQRTQQEDSAVYLCASRSGIGNEKLFFGSGTQLSVL.

This clonotype was seen repeatedly, ten times or more. The chain's CDR3 is CASSLLGPAGGYTF. CDR3 nucleotide sequence: TGTGCCAGCAGTTTACTCGGGCCAGCCGGAGGCTACACCTTC. The genes are TRBV12-3 or TRBV12-4 and TRBJ1-2; D gene ambiguous. This CDR3 comprises 14 residues. V was trimmed by 2 bases and J by 8 bases, leaving 15 bases between them.

The CDR3 DNA is TGTGCCACTTACTCGACTAGCGGCCCTACGTATGAGCAGTTCTTC. Its translation: CATYSTSGPTYEQFF. J is TRBJ2-1 and V is TRBV6-2 or TRBV6-3; 9 nucleotides align to TRBD2. The V and J ends lost 10 bases and 8 bases, in that order; junction bases with no gene match: 15. The CDR3 has 15 residues. Germline CDR1 reads MNHEY; CDR2 reads SVGEGT.

This clonotype appeared a few times. The chain is built from TRBV24-1 and TRBJ2-1; D assignment may be TRBD1 or TRBD2 (6 bases each). The ends were cut back, 9 bases at V and 7 bases at J, with 15 bases in the middle. This CDR3 is 13 amino acids long. CDR1 and CDR2 from the germline V gene are KGHDR and SFDVKD. This chain's CDR3 is CATGGGGGNEQFF. DNA of the CDR3: TGTGCCACCGGAGGAGGAGGGGGGAATGAGCAGTTCTTC.

Ten or more counts support this clonotype. For the CDR3, the DNA is TGTGCCAGCACCGGGACAGGGAATTCACCCCTCCACTTT. This translates into CASTGTGNSPLHF. The V and J genes are TRBV13 and TRBJ1-6, with TRBD1 identical over 9 bases. The CDR3 consists of 13 residues. Germline V CDR1 and CDR2: PRHDT, FYEKMQ (reference sequence). J gave up 7 bases and V 7 bases, and 2 bases lay outside the gene matches.

This chain connects TRBV27 to TRBJ2-3; perhaps TRBD1 as D (6 bases). CDR1 is MNHEY and CDR2 is SMNVEV in the germline V gene (reference sequence). The CDR3 consists of 16 residues. Between the trimmed V and J ends, which lost 7 bases and 0 bases, there was a span of 17 bases. CDR3 sequence: CASTLLTGPSTDTQYF. The CDR3 DNA reads as TGTGCCAGCACTCTACTGACAGGTCCTAGCACAGATACGCAGTATTTT.

The chain joins TRBV5-1 to TRBJ2-7; D perhaps matches TRBD1 (6 bases). Trimming left V 4 bases short and J 2 bases short, with 10 bases between. From germline, CDR1 is SGHRS and CDR2 YFSETQ. The CDR3 sequence is 13 residues long. The CDR3 DNA is TGCGCCAGCAGCAGGACAGTGGCCTACGAGCAGTACTTC. Translation: CASSRTVAYEQYF.

This clonotype was detected only a few times. This chain uses TRBV9 with TRBJ2-5; D is possibly TRBD1 or TRBD2 (5 bases each). Germline lookup yields CDR1 SGDLS and CDR2 YYNGEE. The CDR3 consists of 15 residues. The V end was cut by 3 bases, the J end by 4 bases, with 16 bases between. CDR3 in amino acids: CASSAQGGGGETQYF. In nucleotides, the CDR3 is TGTGCCAGCAGCGCCCAAGGTGGGGGTGGAGAGACCCAGTACTTC.

For the CDR3, the DNA is TGCAGTGCTACCCCTAGTAGTGAGCAGTTCTTC. As protein: CSATPSSEQFF. The V and J genes are TRBV20-1 and TRBJ2-1, with unresolved D. Germline V gene data show CDR1 as DFQATT and CDR2 as SNEGSKA (reference sequence). There are 11 residues in the CDR3. Trimming stripped 4 bases from V and 9 bases from J, with 10 bases between.

This clonotype was picked up a small number of times. The V and J genes are TRBV7-6 and TRBJ2-2; 7 nucleotides agree with TRBD2. Germline lookup yields CDR1 SGHVS and CDR2 FNYEAQ. The CDR3 has 19 amino acids. V trimming: 4 bases; J trimming: 0 bases; junction bases outside the gene matches: 14. DNA of the CDR3: TGTGCCAGCAGCTCCACCGGGGGTTGGAGCGGGGCGAACACCGGGGAGCTGTTTTTT. It yields the protein CASSSTGGWSGANTGELFF. The full variable domain, with the rest looked up from reference TRBV7-6 and TRBJ2-2, is GAGVSQSPRYKVTKRGQDVALRCDPISGHVSLYWYRQALGQGPEFLTYFNYEAQQDKSGLPNDRFSAERPEGSISTLTIQRTEQRDSAMYRCASSSTGGWSGANTGELFFGEGSRLTVL.

The gene calls are TRBV12-3 or TRBV12-4 and TRBJ1-5, with 7 bases aligning to TRBD1. This CDR3 contains 16 residues. The junction had 8 bases not matched to a gene; V was cut back by 6 bases and J by 0 bases. CDR3 nucleotides: TGTGCCAGCAGACACCCAGGGACAGATAGCAATCAGCCCCAGCATTTT. Residues: CASRHPGTDSNQPQHF.

This clonotype came up many times. The V and J genes are TRBV12-3 or TRBV12-4 and TRBJ2-2; 9 bases align to TRBD2. The CDR3 is 14 amino acids. V gave up 7 bases and J gave up 7 bases; unmatched junction bases: 7. The CDR3 nucleotides are TGTGCCAGCAAGATTAGCGGGAGATACGGGGAGCTGTTTTTT. This encodes CASKISGRYGELFF.

The sample holds many counts of this clonotype. The genes are TRBV4-3 and TRBJ2-7, with D possibly being TRBD1 (5 bases). The CDR3 consists of 13 residues. The ends were cut back, 11 bases at V and 0 bases at J, with 14 bases in the middle. Germline CDR1 and CDR2: LGHNA and YSLEER. The CDR3 region has the DNA TGCGCCTCCAGTCGTGACAGCTCCTACGAGCAGTACTTC. Translation: CASSRDSSYEQYF.

The sample holds many counts of this clonotype. The V call is TRBV5-6, the J call TRBJ2-3; D unclear. The CDR3 contains 12 residues. Germline CDR1 reads SGHDT; CDR2 reads YYEEEE. Trimming removed 0 bases from V and 5 bases from J, with 4 bases in between. CDR3 amino acids: CASSLERDTQYF. DNA of the CDR3: TGTGCCAGCAGCTTGGAGAGAGATACGCAGTATTTT. Filled out from reference TRBV5-6 and TRBJ2-3, the complete variable domain reads DAGVTQSPTHLIKTRGQQVTLRCSPKSGHDTVSWYQQALGQGPQFIFQYYEEEERQRGNFPDRFSGHQFPNYSSELNVNALLLGDSALYLCASSLERDTQYFGPGTRLTVL.

This sequence joins TRBV9 and TRBJ2-2, with D tentatively TRBD2 (6 bases). This CDR3 is built from 17 residues. The germline V gene encodes CDR1 SGDLS and CDR2 YYNGEE. The V end was cut by 4 bases, the J end by 1 base, with 17 bases between. In nucleotides, the CDR3 is TGTGCCAGCAGCCCAGCGATGGGGCGGGAGAACACCGGGGAGCTGTTTTTT. Translation: CASSPAMGRENTGELFF.

The rearrangement joins TRBV9 to TRBJ2-5; D gene ambiguous. The CDR3 loop spans 15 amino acids. V shed 5 bases and J shed 5 bases, with 19 bases lying between them. CDR1 is SGDLS and CDR2 is YYNGEE in the germline V gene. The CDR3 region is CASSATASTAETQYF. CDR3 in DNA: TGTGCCAGCAGTGCAACCGCTTCTACCGCCGAGACCCAGTACTTC.